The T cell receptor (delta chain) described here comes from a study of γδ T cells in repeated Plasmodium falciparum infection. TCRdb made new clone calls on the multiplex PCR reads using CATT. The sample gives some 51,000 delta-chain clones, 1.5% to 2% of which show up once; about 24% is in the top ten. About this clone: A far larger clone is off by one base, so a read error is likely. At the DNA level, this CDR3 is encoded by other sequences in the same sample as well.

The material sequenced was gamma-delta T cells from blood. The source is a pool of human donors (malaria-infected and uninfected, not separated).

CDR3 DNA sequence: TGTGCTCTTGGGGACAAAGCCCCGGCATGGGGGATACTCCTCCTAGGACCTCTCCCTAAACTCATCTTT. It yields the protein CALGDKAPAWGILLLGPLPKLIF. V gene TRDV1 combines with J gene TRDJ1, with TRDD3 matching over 10 bases. TCRdb leaves out the J gene; it was filled in here by matching the DNA to germline. This CDR3 region has 23 residues. Germline-derived CDR1 and CDR2 are TSWWSYY and QGS. V gave up 3 bases and J gave up 7 bases; unmatched junction bases: 32.